Each of the 27 T cell receptor beta chains below was sequenced from the same sample in a study of cytomegalovirus exposure and HLA in healthy donors. Primers for the PCR totalled 60 Vbeta and 13 Jbeta. The assay was immunoSEQ multiplex PCR, and TCRdb's table has in-frame clones only and misses some. The sample holds 150,000 or so clones; approximately 82% are singletons and the top ten take 6.5% to 7.5%. Specimen: PBMCs. Source of these receptors: a woman in her fifties or sixties in good health and CMV-seropositive.

V gene TRBV5-1 combines with J gene TRBJ2-7; TRBD1 agrees at 8 bases. The trim removed 4 bases at V and 3 bases at J, leaving 3 bases unmatched. The CDR3 covers 13 residues. Germline V gives CDR1 SGHRS, CDR2 YFSETQ. The CDR3 sequence: CASSQGQDYEQYF. The DNA for the CDR3 is TGCGCCAGCAGCCAGGGACAGGACTACGAGCAGTACTTC.

V is TRBV27 and J is TRBJ1-1; D gene ambiguous. The CDR3 is 13 amino acids. Germline CDR1 reads MNHEY; CDR2 reads SMNVEV (reference sequence). V was shortened by 10 bases and J by 1 base, with 13 bases between the two germline ends. Written as DNA, the CDR3 is TGTGCCACGGCCGCCAGGTGGAACACTGAAGCTTTCTTT. Protein sequence: CATAARWNTEAFF.

The rearrangement links TRBV13 to TRBJ2-5; D call uncertain. Germline lookup yields CDR1 PRHDT and CDR2 FYEKMQ (reference sequence). With 4 bases removed from V and 4 bases from J, the gap between germline ends came to 4 bases. The CDR3 contains 11 residues. The chain's CDR3 is CASSSSETQYF. In DNA form, the CDR3 reads TGTGCCAGCAGCTCTTCAGAGACCCAGTACTTC.

This clone has a single count. The J gene is TRBJ1-4, the V gene TRBV2; D might be TRBD1 (6 bases). Germline CDR1 SNHLY, CDR2 FYNNEI. V lost 4 bases to trimming and J lost 5 bases, with 11 bases between them. CDR3 length equals 14 residues. This CDR3 reads CASSADSANEKLFF. The CDR3 coding sequence is TGTGCCAGCAGTGCGGACAGCGCAAATGAAAAACTGTTTTTT.

The chain's CDR3 is CASSQEAGYYEQYF. The CDR3 DNA reads TGCGCCAGCAGCCAAGAAGCAGGGTACTACGAGCAGTACTTC. The chain recombines TRBV4-1 with TRBJ2-7; D might be TRBD1 (5 bases). Trimming cost V 0 bases and J 3 bases, with 9 bases left between them. Germline V gene data show CDR1 as MGHRA and CDR2 as YSYEKL. The CDR3 spans 14 residues.

This clone came up once. The chain combines TRBV5-1 with TRBJ2-7; D call uncertain. The CDR3 spans 11 residues. The germline V gene encodes CDR1 SGHRS and CDR2 YFSETQ. V lost 4 bases and J 7 bases, leaving 9 bases between the germline ends. The CDR3 protein is CASSGPDEQYF. The CDR3 coding sequence is TGCGCCAGCAGCGGGCCGGATGAGCAGTACTTC.

The CDR3 DNA follows: TGCGCCAGCAGCCAAGTATCAGGGCGTGCAGCTAATGAAAAACTGTTTTTT. The encoded protein is CASSQVSGRAANEKLFF. This rearrangement joins TRBV4-3 to TRBJ1-4; perhaps TRBD1 as D (5 bases). CDR1 and CDR2 from the germline V gene are LGHNA and YSLEER. The CDR3 totals 17 residues. The V gene lost 1 base and the J gene lost 3 bases, with 15 bases spanning the gap.

The V gene is TRBV9, the J gene TRBJ2-7, with 16 bases that match TRBD2. Germline CDR1 reads SGDLS; CDR2 reads YYNGEE. The length of the CDR3 is 17 residues. V gave up 4 bases and J gave up 2 bases; unmatched junction bases: 6. CDR3 residues: CASSPGLAGGKTYEQYF. Written as DNA, the CDR3 is TGTGCCAGCAGCCCGGGACTAGCGGGGGGGAAGACCTACGAGCAGTACTTC.

This clone occurred once. Here the CDR3 reads CASSFGGAIYEQYF. The CDR3 bases are TGTGCCAGCAGCTTTGGGGGGGCCATCTACGAGCAGTACTTC. The chain joins TRBV5-4 to TRBJ2-7; D is possibly TRBD2 (7 bases). CDR1 SGHNT and CDR2 YYREEE come from the germline V gene (reference sequence). The CDR3 runs 14 residues. Trimming removed 2 bases from V and 3 bases from J, with 12 bases in between.

CDR3 protein: CATSRDNGDTQYF. CDR3 in DNA: TGTGCCACCAGCAGAGATAACGGAGATACGCAGTATTTT. The chain employs TRBV15 and TRBJ2-3; D not certain. Germline values: CDR1 LNHNV, CDR2 YYDKDF (reference sequence). The CDR3 length is 13 residues. The V and J ends lost 0 bases and 5 bases respectively, with 6 bases between them.

To note about this clone: Compared with germline, one end of the junction differs, possibly owing to a read error. The chain uses TRBV7-2 and TRBJ1-6, with D unclear. This CDR3 is built from 14 residues. CDR1 and CDR2 (germline): SGHTA, FQGNSA. The CDR3 nucleotides read TGTGCCAGCAGCTTAGCACCCTATAATTCACCCCTCCGCTTT. Protein sequence: CASSLAPYNSPLRF.

This chain uses TRBV6-1 with TRBJ2-2, with TRBD1 matching 12 bases. V dropped 7 bases and J dropped 7; count of bases not matched to a gene: 4. CDR3 length equals 14 residues. Germline V CDR1 and CDR2: MNHNS, SASEGT. CDR3 coding DNA: TGTGCCAGCAAGGGACAGGGGGCTATCGGGGAGCTGTTTTTT. Translation gives CASKGQGAIGELFF.

The chain carries TRBV28 and TRBJ2-1; maybe TRBD1 (6 bases). Per the germline V gene, CDR1 is MDHEN and CDR2 is SYDVKM. The CDR3 consists of 14 residues. The germline V and J ends were trimmed by 4 bases and 13 bases, with 20 bases remaining between them. The CDR3 is CASSSPGPGAHQFF. Here the CDR3 DNA reads TGTGCCAGCAGTTCTCCGGGACCAGGGGCTCACCAGTTCTTC.

This clone was found a few times. The chain is built from TRBV6-5 and TRBJ1-2; D might be TRBD1 (6 bases). The CDR3 contains 13 residues. Germline values: CDR1 MNHEY, CDR2 SVGAGI. The germline V and J ends were trimmed by 2 bases and 8 bases, with 12 bases remaining between them. This CDR3 is CASSYDGQGGYTF. DNA of the CDR3: TGTGCCAGCAGTTACGACGGCCAGGGGGGCTACACCTTC.

V and J are TRBV6-5 and TRBJ1-1, with D possibly being TRBD1 (5 bases). Trimming stripped 6 bases from V and 2 bases from J, with 13 bases between. Per germline, CDR1 MNHEY and CDR2 SVGAGI. The CDR3 is 14 amino acids. CDR3 coding DNA: TGTGCCAGCAGGACAGAAGAGGCCAACACTGAAGCTTTCTTT. Its protein is CASRTEEANTEAFF.

The chain combines TRBV4-3 with TRBJ1-3; 7 nucleotides agree with TRBD1. CDR3 length equals 15 residues. Germline CDR1 is LGHNA and CDR2 is YSLEER. V trimming: 4 bases; J trimming: 2 bases; junction bases outside the gene matches: 5. CDR3 DNA: TGCGCCAGCAGCCGGGACAGTGACCCTGGAAACACCATATATTTT. This translates into CASSRDSDPGNTIYF.

V and J are TRBV15 and TRBJ2-4, with 11 bases aligning to TRBD2. The CDR3 is 18 amino acids. From germline, CDR1 is LNHNV and CDR2 YYDKDF (reference sequence). Trimming removed 0 bases from V and 3 bases from J; junction bases left unmatched: 7. The CDR3 nucleotides read TGTGCCACCAGCAGAGATTCCACTACTAGCGGGGGCAAAAACATTCAGTACTTC. The encoded protein is CATSRDSTTSGGKNIQYF.

Here the CDR3 reads CASSEASSRPGGEKLFF. The CDR3 DNA follows: TGTGCCAGCAGTGAAGCATCCAGCCGCCCGGGGGGTGAAAAACTGTTTTTT. The chain carries TRBV2 and TRBJ1-4, with TRBD1 as a possible D gene (5 bases). In germline, CDR1 is SNHLY, CDR2 FYNNEI. The CDR3 extends over 17 amino acids. Trimming took off 0 bases at V and 7 bases at J, with 18 bases between the two ends.

V usage is TRBV2 and J usage is TRBJ2-7; 9 bases are a match to TRBD1. CDR1 is SNHLY and CDR2 is FYNNEI in the germline V gene. The junction had 11 bases not matched to a gene; V was cut back by 6 bases and J by 5 bases. CDR3 length: 15 residues. The CDR3 here is CASSFVTGGLNEQYF. In DNA, the CDR3 is TGTGCCAGCAGCTTCGTGACAGGGGGACTCAACGAGCAGTACTTC.

CDR3 protein: CASSRAGGNSPLHF. The DNA for the CDR3 is TGTGCCAGCAGTAGGGCAGGGGGAAATTCACCCCTCCACTTT. The chain has TRBV6-1 and TRBJ1-6; 7 nucleotides line up with TRBD1. This CDR3 has 14 residues. The ends lost 5 bases at V and 7 bases at J; junction bases unmatched: 5. In germline, CDR1 is MNHNS, CDR2 SASEGT.

The chain employs TRBV30 and TRBJ1-6, with D maybe TRBD1 (5 bases). The CDR3 spans 14 residues. The germline V gene encodes CDR1 GTSNPN and CDR2 SVGIG (reference sequence). The ends were cut back, 1 base at V and 11 bases at J, with 15 bases in the middle. CDR3 DNA: TGTGCCTGGAGTGCCGGGACTCTGGGAGCACCCCTCCACTTT. Protein: CAWSAGTLGAPLHF.

Turning to this clone: This sample includes further DNA sequences coding for the same CDR3. This chain joins TRBV9 and TRBJ2-1; D call uncertain. Per germline, CDR1 SGDLS and CDR2 YYNGEE. The CDR3 is 13 residues long. The V and J ends lost 0 bases and 4 bases respectively, with 5 bases between them. DNA of the CDR3: TGTGCCAGCAGCGTAGCCCAGTACAATGAGCAGTTCTTC. Protein: CASSVAQYNEQFF.

This clone was found a few times. The chain is built from TRBV5-1 and TRBJ2-1; 12 bases agree with TRBD2. Germline CDR1 is SGHRS and CDR2 is YFSETQ. This CDR3 contains 16 residues. The ends lost 0 bases at V and 6 bases at J; junction bases unmatched: 4. The CDR3 DNA reads TGCGCCAGCAGCTTGGATCTAGCGGGGGGGCTCAATGAGCAGTTCTTC. The encoded protein is CASSLDLAGGLNEQFF.

The chain combines TRBV4-2 with TRBJ1-6, with D hard to call. From germline, CDR1 is LGHNA and CDR2 YNFKEQ. The germline V and J ends were trimmed by 1 base and 6 bases, with 16 bases remaining between them. This CDR3 is built from 17 residues. The CDR3 DNA reads as TGTGCCAGCAGCCAAGCCCGCCCGGGTCCTAGTAATTCACCCCTCCACTTT. Amino acids: CASSQARPGPSNSPLHF.

The rearrangement links TRBV7-8 to TRBJ2-3, with D possibly TRBD1 on 6 matching bases. The CDR3 is made up of 15 amino acids. Trimming pared 6 bases from V and 3 bases from J, leaving 16 bases between. Per the germline V gene, CDR1 is SGHVS and CDR2 is FQNEAQ. CDR3 bases: TGTGCCAGCAGGGTAGGGGGAGTAGCGACAGATACGCAGTATTTT. Encoded protein: CASRVGGVATDTQYF.

The chain recombines TRBV7-9 with TRBJ2-3, with a weak D call TRBD1 (6 bases). This CDR3 contains 14 residues. In germline, CDR1 is SEHNR, CDR2 FQNEAQ (reference sequence). V shed 5 bases and J shed 0 bases, with 9 bases lying between them. The CDR3 region has the DNA TGTGCCAGCAGCCCCGACAGGAGCACAGATACGCAGTATTTT. Translated, it gives CASSPDRSTDTQYF.

This clone was counted a single time. The V and J genes are TRBV30 and TRBJ2-1; 9 positions agree with TRBD2. The V and J ends lost 2 bases and 6 bases, in that order; junction bases with no gene match: 5. CDR3 size: 14 residues. Germline V CDR1 and CDR2: GTSNPN, SVGIG (reference sequence). As DNA, the CDR3 is TGTGCCTGGAGTATGGGCGGGGGGGCCAATGAGCAGTTCTTC. Translation gives CAWSMGGGANEQFF.